Given below is one T cell receptor beta chain in context. Which antigen it targets is not known. No per-base quality is available; no much larger clone lies one base away. These data come from a study of T cell repertoires in cytomegalovirus infection (dated by TCRdb to between 2018 and 2021). Context from the whole study: Donor HLA type was relevant to the analysis, as public TCR beta signatures indicated carriage of CMV infection together with the matching HLA type.

Results the study describes overall, beyond this receptor: Cumulative frequency of public TCR beta family members discriminated carriers of CMV infection plus the relevant HLA type in this cohort and an independent approximately 400-donor cohort. The ex vivo response was dominated by HLA-C-restricted CMV-specific TCR beta clonotypes, and the single most frequent clonotype in two of eight donors was supplied by these HLA-C-restricted clonotypes.

The listed sequencing device is Illumina HiSeq 1500. Using fastp trimming at Q25 and MiXCR clonotype assembly, TCRdb reanalyzed the public sequencing data and kept in-frame beta chains. Every CDR3 protein is listed once, alongside the most common genes and DNA of its rows. The sample records roughly 200,000 distinct CDR3 sequences, about a sixth of which are singletons. Almost 25% of the sample is held by the ten biggest clonotypes. The CDR3 runs 10 residues from the cysteine to the phenylalanine. Of all the DNA, just the CDR3 is kept, 30 bases in frame from base 1. The germline V gene sets CDR1 to SNHLY and CDR2 to FYNNEI. The germline ends are 6 bases apart after V is trimmed by 6 bases and J by 9 bases.

The sequenced material came from CD8+ T cells from PBMCs. The clonotype comes from a human donor in good health (CMV status not recorded). Some clones in this sample may be carry-over from other donors' samples. The V gene is TRBV2 and the J gene is TRBJ2-1; the D gene assignment is ambiguous. The nucleotide sequence is TGTGCCAGCAGGCTAAGTGAGCAGTTCTTC. It translates as CASRLSEQFF. The entire variable domain, with the stretches around the CDR3 drawn from the reference TRBV2 and TRBJ2-1 proteins, is EPEVTQTPSHQVTQMGQEVILRCVPISNHLYFYWYRQILGQKVEFLVSFYNNEISEKSEIFDDQFSVERPDGSNFTLKIRSTKLEDSAMYFCASRLSEQFFGPGTRLTVL.